The clone carrying this T cell receptor (beta chain) has a single count. Its antigen is unknown. Treatment reported: roughly 10-day PBMC culture with coronavirus spike peptide pools or control peptides (ViraFEST assay). Wells contained 1.9 million or so PBMCs each, and these were cultured with 7.5 to 10 IU/ml IL-2 and about 9 ug/ml peptide pools. The germline gives CDR1 SGHVS, CDR2 FNYEAQ. Losses at the gene ends were 5 bases for V and 2 bases for J; bases not matched to a gene: 9. The CDR3 covers 15 residues. Researchers used the Oncomine TCR Beta short-read assay to sequence DNA from cultured CD4+ T cells. TCRdb called the PCR reads again in MiXCR, with one record for every CDR3 protein. The sample holds 15,000 to 20,000 distinct CDR3 sequences, about 63% seen once. This sample is drawn from a study of vaccination and CD4 T cells after COVID-19. Study at large: Between diagnosis and the drawing of post-COVID samples lay a median roughly 94 days (range 35 to 161). As control conditions, cultures were given either a CEFX pool serving as positive control, an HIV-1 Nef pool, or no peptide at all. Whole-study findings and limits: Spike mono-reactivity was the property of 304 of 307 vaccine-specific clones in convalescent patients.

This receptor was identified in a human donor who had recovered from COVID-19. The sequenced sample was CD4+ T cells from blood, cultured in vitro. The J gene is TRBJ2-7, the V gene TRBV7-6; 7 bases match TRBD1. In DNA, the CDR3 is TGTGCCAGCAGCCCCCTTCAGGGGGAGACCTACGAGCAGTACTTC. It translates to CASSPLQGETYEQYF.